This T cell receptor beta chain was profiled in a study of T cell responses to AZD1222 COVID-19 vaccine. Study-level points and caveats: Donors in the cohort were predominantly white British and more often female, and clonal diversity was possibly underestimated.

Of note for this clone: Its antigen is not identified.

Clones were sequenced by immunoSEQ multiplex PCR, and TCRdb holds only the in-frame ones, with some missing. The table shows about 89,000 clones, with 75% to 90% occurring only once. It was second doses at about 4 or about 12 weeks that were pooled. V trimming: 6 bases; J trimming: 5 bases; junction bases outside the gene matches: 7. The CDR3 spans 14 residues. In germline, CDR1 is MDHEN, CDR2 SYDVKM. V and J are TRBV28 and TRBJ2-5, with 9 bases matching TRBD1. The material sequenced was peripheral blood, taken 28 days after the second AZD1222 dose. The origin of this receptor is an adult who received the AZD1222 COVID-19 vaccine. The CDR3: CASRRTGARETQYF. The CDR3 DNA reads TGTGCCAGCAGACGGACAGGGGCGAGGGAGACCCAGTACTTC.